The 23 T cell receptor beta chains below come from one sample, sequenced in a study of shared clonotypes between healthy human individuals. Terminally differentiated effector memory CD45RA+ cells were excluded from the naive CD8 cells, which were CD45RO-negative and positively selected for CCR7. Sequencing was performed with immunoSEQ multiplex PCR; in TCRdb, only in-frame clones are kept and a portion is missing. The sample carries 450,000 to 700,000 clones, just under 97% recorded once. Sequenced input: naive CD8+ T cells sorted from blood. All receptors come from a woman in her 30s in good health.

The V call is TRBV7-9, the J call TRBJ1-1; D gene ambiguous. Trimming took off 5 bases at V and 0 bases at J, with 16 bases between the two ends. Germline V gene data show CDR1 as SEHNR and CDR2 as FQNEAQ (reference sequence). The CDR3 has 16 amino acids. CDR3 nucleotide sequence: TGTGCCAGCAGCCCCTTGCGGGGTCCTTTGAACACTGAAGCTTTCTTT. The encoded protein is CASSPLRGPLNTEAFF.

The chain combines TRBV5-6 with TRBJ2-1, with TRBD2 identical over 13 bases. V was pared by 0 bases and J by 0 bases, with 6 bases of the junction left unmatched. This CDR3 contains 19 residues. Germline CDR1 is SGHDT and CDR2 is YYEEEE. CDR3 loop: CASSLGGLAGHSSYNEQFF. CDR3 bases: TGTGCCAGCAGCTTGGGGGGACTAGCGGGACATAGCTCCTACAATGAGCAGTTCTTC.

The chain combines TRBV7-9 with TRBJ2-7, with 11 bases that match TRBD2. In germline, CDR1 is SEHNR, CDR2 FQNEAQ (reference sequence). The CDR3 extends over 16 amino acids. Trimming at V came to 1 base and at J to 3 bases, leaving 5 bases not matched to a gene. The CDR3 DNA sequence: TGTGCCAGCAGCTTAGGTAGCGGGAGGGCCCGCTACGAGCAGTACTTC. This translates into CASSLGSGRARYEQYF.

V and J are TRBV27 and TRBJ2-7, with 8 bases lining up with TRBD1. Trimming removed 7 bases from V and 7 bases from J; junction bases left unmatched: 12. Germline V gene lookup returns CDR1 MNHEY and CDR2 SMNVEV (reference sequence). The CDR3 sequence is 14 residues long. CDR3 in amino acids: CASKRQGMLWEQYF. CDR3 in DNA: TGTGCCAGCAAGCGACAGGGGATGCTGTGGGAGCAGTACTTC.

The chain carries TRBV15 and TRBJ2-7, with 9 bases lining up with TRBD2. CDR3 length equals 14 residues. J gave up 1 base and V 4 bases, and 2 bases lay outside the gene matches. Per the germline V gene, CDR1 is LNHNV and CDR2 is YYDKDF (reference sequence). The DNA for the CDR3 is TGTGCCACCAGCATAGCGGGAGAGTCCTACGAGCAGTACTTC. Translating it yields CATSIAGESYEQYF.

This rearrangement joins TRBV28 to TRBJ2-3; D may be TRBD1 (6 bases). This CDR3 contains 15 residues. From germline, CDR1 is MDHEN and CDR2 SYDVKM. V shed 1 base and J shed 3 bases, with 11 bases lying between them. This CDR3 reads CASSLSGVGTDTQYF. The CDR3 nucleotides are TGTGCCAGCAGTTTATCAGGGGTTGGGACAGATACGCAGTATTTT.

The CDR3 nucleotides read TGTGCCAGCAGTTTCCAATCCACCTACGAGCAGTACTTC. Protein: CASSFQSTYEQYF. This chain uses TRBV27 with TRBJ2-7; D remains unclear. Trimming stripped 3 bases from V and 2 bases from J, with 8 bases between. CDR3 length equals 13 residues. Germline V gene data show CDR1 as MNHEY and CDR2 as SMNVEV (reference sequence).

The chain uses TRBV27 and TRBJ2-5; 8 positions agree with TRBD1. The J call may not be correct, given that the DNA end is closer to TRBJ2-7. The CDR3 consists of 13 residues. The germline V gene encodes CDR1 MNHEY and CDR2 SMNVEV (reference sequence). CDR3 DNA: TGTGCCAGCAGTTTCGGACAGGGCTACGAGCAGTACTTC. Encoded protein: CASSFGQGYEQYF.

V gene TRBV28 combines with J gene TRBJ2-1, with 9 bases fitting TRBD2. The CDR3 loop spans 17 amino acids. V was clipped by 5 bases and J by 5 bases; unmatched bases: 13. Germline V gene sequence: CDR1 MDHEN, CDR2 SYDVKM. For the CDR3, the DNA is TGTGCCAGCAGTGGAGATAGTGCTAGCGGGATCGACAATGAGCAGTTCTTC. Translation: CASSGDSASGIDNEQFF.

The CDR3 reads CSVAGLAGTYNEQFF. The CDR3, as DNA: TGCAGCGTTGCCGGACTAGCGGGTACCTACAATGAGCAGTTCTTC. V gene TRBV29-1 combines with J gene TRBJ2-1; TRBD2 matches at 11 bases. CDR1 and CDR2 from the germline V gene are SQVTM and ANQGSEA. V gave up 4 bases and J gave up 2 bases; unmatched junction bases: 4. CDR3 length: 15 amino acids.

The chain recombines TRBV2 with TRBJ2-7; 8 bases are shared with TRBD2. This CDR3 spans 13 amino acids. Germline CDR1 reads SNHLY; CDR2 reads FYNNEI. Germline trimming cut 7 bases from V and 6 bases from J; bases unmatched to any gene: 8. The CDR3: CASTGTSGVEQYF. For the CDR3, the DNA is TGTGCCAGCACCGGGACTAGTGGCGTCGAGCAGTACTTC.

J is TRBJ1-2 and V is TRBV28; 8 bases align to TRBD1. This CDR3 region has 14 residues. The trim removed 4 bases at V and 8 bases at J, leaving 9 bases unmatched. CDR1 is MDHEN, CDR2 SYDVKM, per germline. The CDR3 region is CASSSEGRGHGYTF. CDR3 coding DNA: TGTGCCAGCAGTTCTGAGGGCAGGGGGCACGGCTACACCTTC.

The chain employs TRBV4-1 and TRBJ2-4; 8 bases agree with TRBD2. Per germline, CDR1 MGHRA and CDR2 YSYEKL. The CDR3 sequence is 16 residues long. The V segment lost 0 bases and the J segment 11 bases; nucleotides outside the gene matches: 12. In DNA, the CDR3 is TGCGCCAGCAGCCAAGAGTTTCGGAGCGGGAGATTGGTTCAGTACTTC. It translates to CASSQEFRSGRLVQYF.

The V and J genes are TRBV4-1 and TRBJ2-3; D may be TRBD2 (5 bases). The germline CDR1 and CDR2 sequences are MGHRA and YSYEKL. Trimming shortened V by 0 bases and J by 0 bases, and 22 bases separated the two germline ends. This CDR3 is built from 20 residues. The CDR3 is CASSQDAWVGPSPSTDTQYF. The CDR3 coding sequence is TGCGCCAGCAGCCAAGATGCGTGGGTAGGTCCTAGCCCGAGCACAGATACGCAGTATTTT.

The chain carries TRBV13 and TRBJ2-2, with 7 bases aligning to TRBD2. Losses at the gene ends were 5 bases for V and 4 bases for J; bases not matched to a gene: 7. Germline lookup yields CDR1 PRHDT and CDR2 FYEKMQ (reference sequence). The CDR3 is made up of 15 amino acids. The DNA for the CDR3 is TGTGCCAGCAGCCCCGGACTAGTTGCCACCGGGGAGCTGTTTTTT. The encoded protein is CASSPGLVATGELFF.

The chain joins TRBV6-1 to TRBJ2-4; 9 bases agree with TRBD1. Germline CDR1 is MNHNS and CDR2 is SASEGT. The CDR3 runs to 14 residues. The V segment lost 10 bases and the J segment 9 bases; nucleotides outside the gene matches: 13. CDR3 residues: CAINRDRVRLIQYF. The CDR3 DNA follows: TGTGCCATCAACCGGGACAGGGTAAGACTCATTCAGTACTTC.

The rearrangement joins TRBV4-1 to TRBJ1-2, with TRBD1 matching over 8 bases. The CDR3 has 15 amino acids. With 1 base clipped from V and 5 bases from J, the junction kept 6 bases outside the gene matches. Germline V gives CDR1 MGHRA, CDR2 YSYEKL. This CDR3 reads CASSQVGQGQYGYTF. As DNA, the CDR3 is TGCGCCAGCAGCCAAGTAGGACAGGGACAGTATGGCTACACCTTC.

This chain links TRBV11-2 with TRBJ2-7; D uncertain. The CDR3 is made up of 11 amino acids. The germline CDR1 and CDR2 sequences are SGHAT and FQNNGV. Trimming took off 5 bases at V and 4 bases at J, with 6 bases between the two ends. The CDR3 loop is CASSNSYEQYF. The CDR3 bases are TGTGCCAGCAGCAACTCTTACGAGCAGTACTTC.

The chain is built from TRBV6-1 and TRBJ1-2; D possibly corresponds to TRBD1 (6 bases). Per germline, CDR1 MNHNS and CDR2 SASEGT. Between the trimmed V and J ends, which lost 2 bases and 7 bases, there was a span of 17 bases. This CDR3 contains 15 residues. The CDR3 here is CASSEPGTQWGGYTF. The CDR3 coding sequence is TGTGCCAGCAGTGAACCCGGGACACAATGGGGTGGCTACACCTTC.

V gene TRBV5-4 combines with J gene TRBJ2-7; 8 positions match TRBD2. The V and J ends lost 0 bases and 3 bases, in that order; junction bases with no gene match: 8. The germline CDR1 and CDR2 sequences are SGHNT and YYREEE (reference sequence). The CDR3 sequence is 16 residues long. This CDR3 is CASSLAVGTRDYEQYF. The DNA for the CDR3 is TGTGCCAGCAGCTTGGCCGTCGGGACTAGGGACTACGAGCAGTACTTC.

The table lists this clone with a few counts. J is TRBJ1-2 and V is TRBV6-1; D is unclear. Trimming shortened V by 6 bases and J by 6 bases, and 8 bases separated the two germline ends. In germline, CDR1 is MNHNS, CDR2 SASEGT. This CDR3 region has 11 residues. The CDR3 region is CASRRTDGYTF. The CDR3 coding sequence is TGTGCCAGCAGGAGGACCGATGGCTACACCTTC.

The chain recombines TRBV30 with TRBJ2-3; 8 nucleotides agree with TRBD2. CDR3 length equals 16 residues. Germline trimming cut 2 bases from V and 4 bases from J; bases unmatched to any gene: 11. Germline-derived CDR1 and CDR2 are GTSNPN and SVGIG (reference sequence). The CDR3 nucleotides read TGTGCCTGGAGTTCCGGGACTAGTTCTGAAGCAGATACGCAGTATTTT. This translates into CAWSSGTSSEADTQYF.

The V and J genes are TRBV29-1 and TRBJ2-7; 8 bases match TRBD1. This CDR3 is 12 amino acids long. V shed 4 bases and J 2 bases; nucleotides not matched to a gene: 1. The germline CDR1 and CDR2 sequences are SQVTM and ANQGSEA. CDR3 sequence (DNA): TGCAGCGTTGGACAGGGGACCTACGAGCAGTACTTC. Translated: CSVGQGTYEQYF.